This is a list of T cell receptor beta chains from one sample in a study of T cell responses to AZD1222 COVID-19 vaccine. Assay: immunoSEQ multiplex PCR; the TCRdb copy retains only in-frame clones and omits some. The table shows some 120,000 clones, with 80% to 90% occurring only once. This specimen was peripheral blood, taken 28 days after the second AZD1222 dose. Every receptor here comes from an adult who received the AZD1222 COVID-19 vaccine. CDR3s leave out the opening cysteine and the closing phenylalanine or tryptophan. Each record gives: J gene, V gene, CDR3 protein.

J: TRBJ1-2; V: TRBV2; CDR3: ASIGQDPRSSYT
J: TRBJ1-4; V: TRBV7-9; CDR3: ASSLAGQGEEKLF
J: TRBJ1-2; V: TRBV5-1; CDR3: ASSRAESYGYT
J: TRBJ2-1; V: TRBV6-5; CDR3: ASSPGTGRREQF
J: TRBJ1-3; V: TRBV4-1; CDR3: ASSPLPGSDNTIY
J: TRBJ1-1; V: TRBV19; CDR3: ASRSGAGPMNTEAF
J: TRBJ1-1; V: TRBV29-1; CDR3: SVEGGTRRTEAF
J: TRBJ2-7; V: TRBV4-2; CDR3: ASSLRLDDYEQY
J: TRBJ1-6; V: TRBV18; CDR3: ASSRGLFAENNSPLH
J: TRBJ1-1; V: TRBV6-1; CDR3: ASSEGAWTEAF
J: TRBJ1-6; V: TRBV6-5; CDR3: ATMVTTANNSPLH
J: TRBJ2-5; V: TRBV9; CDR3: ASSAEGWAETQY
J: TRBJ1-6; V: TRBV13; CDR3: ASSLGEGHTNSPLH
J: TRBJ2-5; V: TRBV9; CDR3: ASSPRTGVSETQY
J: TRBJ1-4; V: TRBV6-5; CDR3: ASSYRGGARTEKLF
J: TRBJ1-1; V: TRBV29-1; CDR3: SVDFGTEAF
J: TRBJ2-2; V: TRBV19; CDR3: ASSVGVLHGELF
J: TRBJ1-5; V: TRBV30; CDR3: AWSYQVGDQPQH
J: TRBJ1-6; V: TRBV6-5; CDR3: ASSYRRTSGTLH
J: TRBJ1-1; V: TRBV10-3; CDR3: AISEGQQSYPQKSWGF
J: TRBJ1-1; V: TRBV27; CDR3: ASRTQAEAF
J: TRBJ1-5; V: TRBV29-1; CDR3: AVLLSGQGASSNQPQH